Each of the 29 T cell receptor beta chains below was sequenced from the same sample in a study of T-cell reconstitution after alpha-beta-depleted transplantation in children. Preparation of the TCRbeta library was carried out with unique molecular identifiers. Each CDR3 protein is one row after TCRdb ran MiXCR on the PCR reads. The sample has 300,000 to 400,000 distinct CDR3 sequences, around 15% seen once. The material sequenced was PBMCs, mostly from graft donor cells, taken 360 days after TCRalphabeta/CD19-depleted stem cell transplant. The receptors were gathered from a male patient between 2 and 15 years old who had a stem cell transplant for acute lymphoblastic leukemia, so the T cells may come from the graft donor.

This clonotype was seen more than once but under ten times. V gene TRBV4-3 combines with J gene TRBJ2-3; D not resolved. This CDR3 contains 15 residues. Deletions cut 0 bases from V and 0 bases from J, with 7 bases between. CDR1 is LGHNA, CDR2 YSLEER, per germline. The CDR3: CASSQDSRSTDTQYF. In nucleotides, the CDR3 is TGCGCCAGCAGCCAAGATAGCCGGAGCACAGATACGCAGTATTTT.

This clonotype has more than one count but fewer than ten. The gene calls are TRBV5-1 and TRBJ1-4; 7 nucleotides line up with TRBD1. CDR3 size: 14 residues. CDR1 is SGHRS and CDR2 is YFSETQ in the germline V gene. The V gene end was trimmed by 4 bases and the J gene end by 8 bases; junction bases not matched to a gene: 8. In DNA form, the CDR3 reads TGCGCCAGCAGCCCGGGACAGCGTCTCGAAAAACTGTTTTTT. This codes for CASSPGQRLEKLFF. Full variable domain (outside the CDR3, taken from reference TRBV5-1 and TRBJ1-4): KAGVTQTPRYLIKTRGQQVTLSCSPISGHRSVSWYQQTPGQGLQFLFEYFSETQRNKGNFPGRFSGRQFSNSRSEMNVSTLELGDSALYLCASSPGQRLEKLFFGSGTQLSVL.

This clonotype occurred many times. The J gene is TRBJ2-5, the V gene TRBV6-2 or TRBV6-3; the D is unclear. V was cut by 2 bases and J by 3 bases, with 10 bases left in between. Germline lookup yields CDR1 MNHEY and CDR2 SVGEGT. The CDR3 is made up of 14 amino acids. The CDR3 loop reads CASSYIGSKETQYF. CDR3 DNA sequence: TGTGCCAGCAGTTACATAGGCTCTAAAGAGACCCAGTACTTC.

This clonotype appeared many times. The rearrangement links TRBV15 to TRBJ1-6; D may be TRBD1 (6 bases). This CDR3 has 15 residues. The germline V gene encodes CDR1 LNHNV and CDR2 YYDKDF (reference sequence). V was pared by 0 bases and J by 10 bases, with 13 bases between. CDR3: CATSRDPLQGSPLHF. The CDR3 DNA is TGTGCCACCAGCAGAGACCCTCTCCAGGGGTCACCCCTCCACTTT.

This clonotype was recorded at least ten times. The chain carries TRBV6-5 and TRBJ2-1; the D gene is possibly TRBD1 (5 bases). CDR1 and CDR2 (germline): MNHEY, SVGAGI. This CDR3 is 13 amino acids long. Deletions cut 6 bases from V and 8 bases from J, with 14 bases between. CDR3 coding DNA: TGTGCCAGCAGGCCCTTCGTAGGGGATGAGCAGTTCTTC. It is translated as CASRPFVGDEQFF.

This chain connects TRBV29-1 to TRBJ2-7; 10 bases align to TRBD1. Germline-derived CDR1 and CDR2 are SQVTM and ANQGSEA. This CDR3 has 15 residues. V lost 4 bases and J lost 6; bases outside the gene matches: 12. The CDR3 region is CSVVMTGTGAREQYF. The CDR3 DNA sequence: TGCAGCGTTGTTATGACCGGGACAGGGGCACGCGAGCAGTACTTC.

This clonotype was counted only a few times. The chain employs TRBV20-1 and TRBJ2-2, with D possibly TRBD2 on 6 matching bases. The CDR3 consists of 13 residues. CDR1 and CDR2 (germline): DFQATT, SNEGSKA (reference sequence). V lost 7 bases to trimming and J lost 1 base, with 10 bases between them. The CDR3 is CSVLGRNTGELFF. CDR3 coding DNA: TGCAGTGTACTCGGGAGGAACACCGGGGAGCTGTTTTTT.

The chain combines TRBV20-1 with TRBJ2-5; TRBD1 matches at 8 bases. The J segment lost 2 bases and the V segment lost 6 bases, leaving 2 bases of the junction unmatched. The germline V gene has CDR1 DFQATT and CDR2 SNEGSKA (reference sequence). The CDR3 extends over 12 amino acids. The CDR3 loop is CSARTGQETQYF. CDR3 DNA sequence: TGCAGTGCCCGGACAGGGCAAGAGACCCAGTACTTC.

This clonotype has just a few counts. The rearrangement links TRBV7-9 to TRBJ2-5; the D gene is possibly TRBD1 (5 bases). CDR3 length equals 15 residues. Between the trimmed V and J ends, which lost 0 bases and 1 base, there was a span of 9 bases. CDR1 SEHNR and CDR2 FQNEAQ come from the germline V gene (reference sequence). The DNA for the CDR3 is TGTGCCAGCAGCTTAGCAGACAGAATCCAAGAGACCCAGTACTTC. Translation gives CASSLADRIQETQYF.

CDR3 sequence: CAISQQGRGELFF. CDR3 sequence (DNA): TGTGCCATCAGCCAACAGGGACGCGGGGAGCTGTTTTTT. The chain is built from TRBV10-3 and TRBJ2-2; D is perhaps TRBD1 (6 bases). Trimming removed 6 bases from V and 7 bases from J, with 12 bases in between. Germline V gives CDR1 ENHRY, CDR2 SYGVKD. The CDR3 is 13 residues long.

The chain joins TRBV4-2 to TRBJ2-1; 11 bases align to TRBD2. CDR1 LGHNA and CDR2 YNFKEQ come from the germline V gene. V lost 0 bases, J lost 8 bases, and 6 bases stayed unmatched. The CDR3 is 16 amino acids. CDR3 in DNA: TGTGCCAGCAGCCAAGAGGGGACTAGCGGTTCGCATGAGCAGTTCTTC. Its translation is CASSQEGTSGSHEQFF.

This clonotype was detected only a few times. The J gene is TRBJ2-1, the V gene TRBV7-2; the D is unclear. The CDR3 sequence is 15 residues long. Trimming took off 2 bases at V and 0 bases at J, with 8 bases between the two ends. Germline loops: CDR1 SGHTA, CDR2 FQGNSA. CDR3 nucleotide sequence: TGTGCCAGCAGCTTACTCGCGGCCTCCTACAATGAGCAGTTCTTC. This codes for CASSLLAASYNEQFF.

This clonotype was counted many times. The chain has TRBV29-1 and TRBJ2-5; the D is unclear. The germline V gene has CDR1 SQVTM and CDR2 ANQGSEA. The germline V and J ends were trimmed by 3 bases and 0 bases, with 8 bases remaining between them. The CDR3 totals 13 residues. CDR3 sequence: CSVDVGYQETQYF. For the CDR3, the DNA is TGCAGCGTTGATGTGGGGTACCAAGAGACCCAGTACTTC.

Ten or more counts support this clonotype. The V and J genes are TRBV7-6 and TRBJ2-3; D is uncertain. The CDR3 consists of 15 residues. Germline assignment: CDR1 SGHVS and CDR2 FNYEAQ. V shed 2 bases and J shed 2 bases, with 11 bases lying between them. The CDR3 is CASSLSHSATDTQYF. For the CDR3, the DNA is TGTGCCAGCAGCTTATCACACTCCGCCACAGATACGCAGTATTTT.

This clonotype was found many times. J is TRBJ2-1 and V is TRBV6-2 or TRBV6-3; 8 bases line up with TRBD1. The CDR3 spans 15 residues. Germline V gene data show CDR1 as MNHEY and CDR2 as SVGEGT. V lost 1 base, J lost 7 bases, and 6 bases stayed unmatched. The chain's CDR3 is CASSYWTGRLNEQFF. DNA for the CDR3: TGTGCCAGCAGTTACTGGACAGGGCGCTTAAATGAGCAGTTCTTC.

Only a few counts were recorded for this clonotype. The chain links TRBV18 to TRBJ2-7; D may be TRBD1 (5 bases). The CDR3 runs to 16 residues. Trimming cost V 3 bases and J 0 bases, with 15 bases left between them. Germline V CDR1 and CDR2: KGHSH, LQKENI. CDR3 in amino acids: CASSPDGARPSYEQYF. CDR3 sequence (DNA): TGTGCCAGCTCACCCGATGGGGCCAGGCCCTCCTACGAGCAGTACTTC.

This clonotype was observed a handful of times. The V and J genes are TRBV4-2 and TRBJ2-1, with D possibly TRBD2 on 6 matching bases. CDR1 is LGHNA and CDR2 is YNFKEQ in the germline V gene. This CDR3 has 14 amino acids. V lost 4 bases and J 11 bases, leaving 18 bases between the germline ends. The CDR3: CASSPGQEGDQQFF. CDR3 coding DNA: TGTGCCAGCAGCCCGGGGCAGGAGGGTGATCAGCAGTTCTTC.

CDR3 sequence reads: CASSMYLASTDTQYF. DNA of the CDR3: TGTGCCAGTAGTATGTATCTAGCGAGCACAGATACGCAGTATTTT. The rearrangement joins TRBV19 to TRBJ2-3, with D maybe TRBD2 (6 bases). Germline lookup yields CDR1 LNHDA and CDR2 SQIVND (reference sequence). Trimming removed 3 bases from V and 0 bases from J, with 10 bases in between. The CDR3 runs 15 residues.

This clonotype was found a few times. The genes are TRBV5-1 and TRBJ2-7; D is perhaps TRBD2 (5 bases). V gave up 0 bases and J gave up 2 bases, with 12 bases separating them. CDR1 and CDR2 from the germline V gene are SGHRS and YFSETQ. This CDR3 is built from 15 residues. The CDR3 sequence: CASSLDAGPPYEQYF. DNA for the CDR3: TGCGCCAGCAGCTTGGACGCGGGTCCCCCCTACGAGCAGTACTTC. The full variable domain, with the rest looked up from reference TRBV5-1 and TRBJ2-7, is KAGVTQTPRYLIKTRGQQVTLSCSPISGHRSVSWYQQTPGQGLQFLFEYFSETQRNKGNFPGRFSGRQFSNSRSEMNVSTLELGDSALYLCASSLDAGPPYEQYFGPGTRLTVT.

V gene TRBV10-3 combines with J gene TRBJ2-5, with TRBD2 matching over 8 bases. V was pared by 10 bases and J by 5 bases, with 9 bases of the junction left unmatched. Germline CDR1 is ENHRY and CDR2 is SYGVKD. The CDR3 loop spans 13 amino acids. CDR3 coding DNA: TGTGCCAGCCAGCGGGAGAGCATGGAGACCCAGTACTTC. It codes for CASQRESMETQYF.

The V call is TRBV7-8, the J call TRBJ1-4; the D gene is possibly TRBD1 (6 bases). V lost 5 bases and J lost 4, with 14 bases in between. There are 15 residues in the CDR3. CDR1 is SGHVS and CDR2 is FQNEAQ in the germline V gene. The CDR3 region is CASSSWTDLNEKLFF. CDR3 sequence (DNA): TGTGCCAGCAGCAGTTGGACAGACCTTAATGAAAAACTGTTTTTT.

The CDR3 bases are TGTGCCAGCAGCTTGCTTGGCGGGACCACAGATACGCAGTATTTT. Protein: CASSLLGGTTDTQYF. V usage is TRBV11-2 and J usage is TRBJ2-3, with D possibly matching TRBD2 (6 bases). This CDR3 has 15 residues. Germline loops: CDR1 SGHAT, CDR2 FQNNGV. V was shortened by 3 bases and J by 2 bases, with 12 bases between the two germline ends.

Ten or more counts support this clonotype. J is TRBJ2-1 and V is TRBV20-1, with TRBD2 as a possible D gene (5 bases). CDR1 is DFQATT, CDR2 SNEGSKA, per germline (reference sequence). CDR3 length: 13 amino acids. The V end lost 1 base, the J end lost 2 bases, and 6 bases lay between the germline ends. This CDR3 is CSARVATYNEQFF. CDR3 DNA: TGCAGTGCTAGAGTAGCGACCTACAATGAGCAGTTCTTC.

This chain links TRBV2 with TRBJ2-7, with 10 bases lining up with TRBD2. Trimming took 6 bases from V and 0 from J; bases not matched to a gene: 8. The CDR3 is 16 amino acids. CDR1 SNHLY and CDR2 FYNNEI come from the germline V gene. The CDR3 region is CASSSLAGARSYEQYF. The CDR3 DNA follows: TGTGCCAGCAGCAGCCTAGCGGGAGCCCGCTCCTACGAGCAGTACTTC. The entire variable domain, with the rest obtained from reference TRBV2 and TRBJ2-7, is as follows: EPEVTQTPSHQVTQMGQEVILRCVPISNHLYFYWYRQILGQKVEFLVSFYNNEISEKSEIFDDQFSVERPDGSNFTLKIRSTKLEDSAMYFCASSSLAGARSYEQYFGPGTRLTVT.

This clonotype was seen more than once but under ten times. The chain is built from TRBV5-1 and TRBJ2-3, with D possibly matching TRBD2 (5 bases). Trimming shortened V by 4 bases and J by 2 bases, and 17 bases separated the two germline ends. This CDR3 spans 16 amino acids. Germline V gene sequence: CDR1 SGHRS, CDR2 YFSETQ. CDR3 nucleotide sequence: TGCGCCAGCAGCGGGGTACTAGGTACGGTCACAGATACGCAGTATTTT. This translates into CASSGVLGTVTDTQYF.

The chain employs TRBV4-3 and TRBJ2-5; the match to TRBD2 covers 14 bases. CDR1 LGHNA and CDR2 YSLEER come from the germline V gene. The CDR3 is 19 residues long. V shed 1 base and J 2 bases; nucleotides not matched to a gene: 9. In nucleotides, the CDR3 is TGCGCCAGCAGCCAAGCAGGACTAGCGGGAGGTGGGGATCAAGAGACCCAGTACTTC. This codes for CASSQAGLAGGGDQETQYF.

This chain joins TRBV14 and TRBJ1-1, with D perhaps TRBD1 (6 bases). The CDR3 loop spans 17 amino acids. The V end lost 4 bases, the J end lost 0 bases, and 18 bases lay between the germline ends. CDR1 and CDR2 from the germline V gene are SGHDN and FVKESK. The CDR3 is CASSPSRGPLMNTEAFF. Here the CDR3 DNA reads TGTGCCAGCAGCCCCTCCAGGGGCCCTTTAATGAACACTGAAGCTTTCTTT.

The rearrangement uses TRBV4-3 and TRBJ2-7, with a tentative D call TRBD2 (5 bases). The germline V and J ends were trimmed by 3 bases and 6 bases, with 15 bases remaining between them. Looked up from germline, CDR1 is LGHNA and CDR2 is YSLEER. This CDR3 is 14 amino acids long. Written as DNA, the CDR3 is TGCGCCAGCAGCCATGGACTTCCTCCGGTCGAGCAGTACTTC. It codes for CASSHGLPPVEQYF.

The rearrangement uses TRBV6-2 or TRBV6-3 and TRBJ2-2; 7 positions match TRBD2. The CDR3 runs 14 residues. V shed 8 bases and J 6 bases; nucleotides not matched to a gene: 9. Looked up from germline, CDR1 is MNHEY and CDR2 is SVGEGT. The CDR3 bases are TGTGCCAGCCGGGGCGGGAGTTTCTCCGGGGAGCTGTTTTTT. As protein: CASRGGSFSGELFF.